What follows is one T cell receptor (beta chain) and its context. Its target is not known. The CDR3 is 15 residues long. Germline values: CDR1 SGHVS, CDR2 FQNEAQ. After removal of 5 bases from V and 6 bases from J, the junction contained 7 bases not matched to a gene. These data belong to a study of T cell repertoires in cytomegalovirus infection. Looking at the study overall: Used in the study were CMV epitopes, some recently identified and HLA-C-restricted, others well-studied and HLA-B-restricted. Signatures in public TCR beta sequences pointed to both CMV infection and matching HLA type. The study, taken as a whole, reports: Cumulative frequency (of public TCR beta family members) identified carriers of CMV plus the relevant HLA. HLA-C-restricted CMV clonotypes gave the most frequent clonotype in two of eight donors.

Each CDR3 protein gets one entry after TCRdb re-called the reads with MiXCR. The data contain a few hundred thousand distinct CDR3 sequences, around 30% of them singletons. The rearrangement joins TRBV7-8 to TRBJ2-1, with 10 bases that match TRBD2. The sample consisted of cultured PBMCs, taken from culture after CMV antigen stimulation. The clonotype was recovered from a human donor in good health (CMV status not recorded). Some clones in this sample may be carry-over from other donors' samples. The CDR3 region is CASSPSGRRGNEQFF. The CDR3 region has the DNA TGTGCCAGCAGCCCTAGCGGGAGAAGGGGCAATGAGCAGTTCTTC.